These 12 T cell receptor beta chains share one sample of origin, sequenced in a study of T cells after posttransplantation cyclophosphamide (dated by TCRdb to the mid-2010s). Receptors were amplified or captured by the immunoSEQ multiplex PCR assay. Drawn from immuneACCESS, this table holds only the in-frame rearrangements with V and J called that TCRdb kept. Clones are partly lost; checked studies trace under half to an unresolved V gene and leave the rest unexplained. In all, the sample holds 25,000 to 35,000 clones, and about 90% of those were seen once. The ten largest account for just under 15% of the sample. The specimen was PBMCs. All receptors derive from a woman aged 40 to 50 with a blood cancer, CMV-positive, and with a related stem cell donor.

The chain joins TRBV6-5 to TRBJ1-1; possibly TRBD1 for D (5 bases). Trimming cost V 5 bases and J 4 bases, with 14 bases left between them. Looked up from germline, CDR1 is MNHEY and CDR2 is SVGAGI. The CDR3 sequence is 14 residues long. The chain's CDR3 is CASSESGDPTEAFF. The CDR3 region has the DNA TGTGCCAGCAGTGAATCGGGGGACCCCACTGAAGCTTTCTTT.

This clone was counted a few times. V and J are TRBV7-2 and TRBJ2-7; TRBD2 might be the D (6 bases). The V end lost 5 bases, the J end lost 2 bases, and 16 bases lay between the germline ends. The germline gives CDR1 SGHTA, CDR2 FQGNSA. The CDR3 is 15 residues long. CDR3 in DNA: TGTGCCAGCAGCCCGCGGGACCGCTTTCCCTACGAGCAGTACTTC. Translated: CASSPRDRFPYEQYF.

CDR3 nucleotides: TGTGCCAGCAGCCCTGGACAGGTGAGCAATCAGCCCCAGCATTTT. Its protein is CASSPGQVSNQPQHF. The chain recombines TRBV7-2 with TRBJ1-5, with 7 bases that match TRBD1. CDR1 is SGHTA, CDR2 FQGNSA, per germline. The CDR3 has 15 residues. V was pared by 5 bases and J by 1 base, with 5 bases of the junction left unmatched.

The CDR3 nucleotides read TGTGCCAGTAGTATAAACAGAAATAGCAATCAGCCCCAGCATTTT. Its translation is CASSINRNSNQPQHF. This sequence joins TRBV19 and TRBJ1-5, with D hard to call. This CDR3 has 15 amino acids. V lost 2 bases and J 0 bases, leaving 8 bases between the germline ends. The V gene's germline CDR1 is LNHDA and CDR2 SQIVND (reference sequence).

The V gene is TRBV7-9, the J gene TRBJ2-3; 8 bases match TRBD2. The CDR3 has 13 amino acids. Trimming took 5 bases from V and 5 from J; bases not matched to a gene: 3. Germline values: CDR1 SEHNR, CDR2 FQNEAQ (reference sequence). CDR3 DNA sequence: TGTGCCAGCAGCCCGGGGGGGCGAGATACGCAGTATTTT. This encodes CASSPGGRDTQYF.

The chain has TRBV29-1 and TRBJ2-7, with a possible D match to TRBD2 (6 bases). V was clipped by 5 bases and J by 4 bases, with 12 bases between them. The CDR3 covers 12 residues. Germline CDR1 SQVTM, CDR2 ANQGSEA. The CDR3 sequence is CSVLAQGYEQYF. The CDR3 DNA reads TGCAGCGTTCTAGCGCAGGGATACGAGCAGTACTTC.

The V call is TRBV5-1, the J call TRBJ2-7, with 11 bases that match TRBD1. The CDR3 is 15 residues long. V lost 2 bases and J lost 4; bases outside the gene matches: 5. Germline values: CDR1 SGHRS, CDR2 YFSETQ. CDR3 nucleotides: TGCGCCAGCAGCTTTGGCGGGACAGGGGGATACGAGCAGTACTTC. This sequence encodes CASSFGGTGGYEQYF.

This clone was observed a single time. The chain employs TRBV5-6 and TRBJ2-7; weak D call: TRBD1 (6 bases). The V gene's germline CDR1 is SGHDT and CDR2 YYEEEE. The CDR3 contains 14 residues. Trimming removed 0 bases from V and 3 bases from J, with 10 bases in between. The CDR3 coding sequence is TGTGCCAGCAGCTTGGGGGGGCAATACTACGAGCAGTACTTC. Amino acid sequence: CASSLGGQYYEQYF.

The rearrangement joins TRBV9 to TRBJ2-7; TRBD1 aligns across 7 bases. This CDR3 has 15 amino acids. V gave up 0 bases and J gave up 6 bases; unmatched junction bases: 9. Germline V gene data show CDR1 as SGDLS and CDR2 as YYNGEE. The DNA of the CDR3 is TGTGCCAGCAGCGTAGACGGGGACAGTAGATTCGAGCAGTACTTC. Encoded protein: CASSVDGDSRFEQYF.

The chain has TRBV25-1 and TRBJ2-7; tentative D call: TRBD2 (7 bases). The V gene lost 5 bases and the J gene lost 3 bases, with 11 bases spanning the gap. Germline V lookup: CDR1 MGHDK, CDR2 SYGVNS. This CDR3 comprises 13 residues. The CDR3 spells CASSRGGGYEQYF. The CDR3 bases are TGTGCCAGCAGTCGGGGAGGGGGCTACGAGCAGTACTTC.

V and J are TRBV4-1 and TRBJ1-5, with D tentatively TRBD1 (5 bases). CDR1 is MGHRA and CDR2 is YSYEKL in the germline V gene. The germline V and J ends were trimmed by 0 bases and 4 bases, with 16 bases remaining between them. The length of the CDR3 is 17 residues. CDR3 loop: CASSQDWRDVGNQPQHF. The CDR3 nucleotides are TGCGCCAGCAGCCAAGATTGGAGGGACGTAGGAAATCAGCCCCAGCATTTT.

This clone has just one count. V usage is TRBV11-2 and J usage is TRBJ2-3; D might be TRBD2 (7 bases). Trimming shortened V by 5 bases and J by 5 bases, and 20 bases separated the two germline ends. There are 16 residues in the CDR3. Germline assignment: CDR1 SGHAT and CDR2 FQNNGV. For the CDR3, the DNA is TGTGCCAGCAGCCTCCTGGGAGGGGGGCTAGGAGATACGCAGTATTTT. Translation: CASSLLGGGLGDTQYF.